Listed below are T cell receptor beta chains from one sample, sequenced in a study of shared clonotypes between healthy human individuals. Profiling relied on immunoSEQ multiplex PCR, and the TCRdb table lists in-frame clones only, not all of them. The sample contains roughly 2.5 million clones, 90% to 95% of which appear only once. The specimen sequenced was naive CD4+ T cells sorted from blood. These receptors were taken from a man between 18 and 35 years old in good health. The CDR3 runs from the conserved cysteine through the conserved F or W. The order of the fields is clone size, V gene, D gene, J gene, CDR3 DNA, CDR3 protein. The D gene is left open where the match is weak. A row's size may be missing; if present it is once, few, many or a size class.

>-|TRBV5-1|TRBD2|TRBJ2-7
TGCGCCAGCAGCGCACCGGGACTAGCGGGAGGGAAGACCTACGAGCAGTACTTC
CASSAPGLAGGKTYEQYF
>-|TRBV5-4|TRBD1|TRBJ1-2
TGTGCCAGCAGCCGATCGGACAGGAGGCATGGCTACACCTTC
CASSRSDRRHGYTF
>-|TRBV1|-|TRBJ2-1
TGCACCAGCAGCCGCTCTAACGCTCGGGGTTTTATACCACCTAACTCCTACAATGAGCAGTTCTTC
CTSSRSNARGFIPPNSYNEQFF
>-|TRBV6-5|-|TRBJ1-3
TGTGCCAGCAGTTACACCCTCCAGGCTGGGGGAAACACCATATATTTT
CASSYTLQAGGNTIYF
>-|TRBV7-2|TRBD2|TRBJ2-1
TGTGCCAGCAGCTTAGCGGGGACTAGCGGGCTCTACAATGAGCAGTTCTTC
CASSLAGTSGLYNEQFF
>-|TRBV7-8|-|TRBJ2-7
TGTGCCAGCAGCTTTGGCAGGGGCTACGAGCAGTACTTC
CASSFGRGYEQYF
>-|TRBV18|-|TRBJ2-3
TGTGCCAGCTCACCGAACAGGGTGGGTGCAACAGATACGCAGTATTTT
CASSPNRVGATDTQYF
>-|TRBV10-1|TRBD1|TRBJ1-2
TGCGGTGGGGACAGGGGGCCCGAAGGCTACACCTTC
CGGDRGPEGYTF
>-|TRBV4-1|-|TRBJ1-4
TGCGCCAGCAGCCAGCTCGTCTCGGGGGAAAAACTGTTTTTT
CASSQLVSGEKLFF
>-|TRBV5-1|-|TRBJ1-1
TGCGCCAGCAGCTCGACGGGGGTCCTGAACACTGAAGCTTTCTTT
CASSSTGVLNTEAFF
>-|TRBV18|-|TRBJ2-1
TGTGCCAGCTCACCTCGACAGGCTACCTACAATGAGCAGTTCTTC
CASSPRQATYNEQFF
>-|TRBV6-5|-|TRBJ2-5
TGTGCCAGCAGTTACTCAGGGCTAGCCGAGACCCAGTACTTC
CASSYSGLAETQYF
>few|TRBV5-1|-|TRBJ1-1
TGCGCCAGCAGCTTGCCAGGGATGAACACTGAAGCTTTCTTT
CASSLPGMNTEAFF
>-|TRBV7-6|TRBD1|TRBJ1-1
TGTGCCAGCAGCCTCACCCAGGGGGTAGGGACTGAAGCTTTCTTT
CASSLTQGVGTEAFF
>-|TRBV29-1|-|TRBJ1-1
TGCAGCGTTGAGACGACCTTGACAGAGTATACTGAAGCTTTCTTT
CSVETTLTEYTEAFF
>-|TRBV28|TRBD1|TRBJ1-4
TGTGCCAGCAGTTCAGGGACAGTGCAGGAAAAACTGTTTTTT
CASSSGTVQEKLFF
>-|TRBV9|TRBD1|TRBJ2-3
TGTGCCAGCAGCGACTACAGGGGCCCAGATACGCAGTATTTT
CASSDYRGPDTQYF
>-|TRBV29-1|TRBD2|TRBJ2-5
TGCAGCGTTGCCCCTCCTAGCGGGGGGCCCCGGCGGGAGACCCAGTACTTC
CSVAPPSGGPRRETQYF
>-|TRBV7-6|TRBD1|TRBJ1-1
TGTGCCAGCAGCTTAGCGAGCCAACAGGGGCGCTCGATCACTGAAGCTTTCTTT
CASSLASQQGRSITEAFF
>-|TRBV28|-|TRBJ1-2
TGTGCCAGCAGTTTCCGGTCATCGGGCGGCTACACCTTC
CASSFRSSGGYTF
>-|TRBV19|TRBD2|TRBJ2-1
TGTGCCAGTAACTCCGGGAGGGCCCTCTACAATGAGCAGTTCTTC
CASNSGRALYNEQFF
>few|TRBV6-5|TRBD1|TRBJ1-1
TGTGCCAGCATTCGAGAGGGGGCGGCGGAAGCTTTCTTT
CASIREGAAEAFF
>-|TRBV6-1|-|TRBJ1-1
TGTGCCAGCAAGGGCAGCTTGAACACTGAAGCTTTCTTT
CASKGSLNTEAFF
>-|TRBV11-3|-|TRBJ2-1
TGTGCCAGCAGCTTAGCCCCCGGGGTATGGAATGAGCAGTTCTTC
CASSLAPGVWNEQFF
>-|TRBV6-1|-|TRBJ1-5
TGTGCCAGCAGTGAAGCCCCTCAGCCCCAGCATTTT
CASSEAPQPQHF
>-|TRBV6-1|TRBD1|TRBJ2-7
TGTGCCAGCAGTGGGCTTCTAGGACAGGGGACCCTCTACGAGCAGTACTTC
CASSGLLGQGTLYEQYF
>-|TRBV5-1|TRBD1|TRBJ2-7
TGCGCCAGCAGCTTGGGGACAGGGGGCGGCGAGCAGTACTTC
CASSLGTGGGEQYF
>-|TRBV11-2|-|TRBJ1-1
TGTGCCAGCCGGCCAGGAGGACTGAACACTGAAGCTTTCTTT
CASRPGGLNTEAFF
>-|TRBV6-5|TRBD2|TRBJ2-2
TGTGCCAGCAGTTATAGCGGGATTTTGACCGGGGAGCTGTTTTTT
CASSYSGILTGELFF
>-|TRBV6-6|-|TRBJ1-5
TGTGCCAGCAGTTACCAGGGTAATCAGCCCCAGCATTTT
CASSYQGNQPQHF
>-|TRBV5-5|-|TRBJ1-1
TGTGCCAGCAGCTTGTTGGGTGCCGCAGGGCTTAACACTGAAGCTTTCTTT
CASSLLGAAGLNTEAFF
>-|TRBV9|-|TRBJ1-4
TGTGCCAGCACCCGTGGGACTAATGAAAAACTGTTTTTT
CASTRGTNEKLFF
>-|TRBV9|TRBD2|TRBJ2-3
TGTGCCAGCAGCGTAGGGGGTAGCGGGATTAGCACAGATACGCAGTATTTT
CASSVGGSGISTDTQYF
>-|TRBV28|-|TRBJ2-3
TGTGCCAGCAGTTTATCGGGGCGGGCAGATACGCAGTATTTT
CASSLSGRADTQYF
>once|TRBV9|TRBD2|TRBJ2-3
TGTGCCAGCAGCACAGCGGGGGGGCAATCGGCTAACACAGATACGCAGTATTTT
CASSTAGGQSANTDTQYF
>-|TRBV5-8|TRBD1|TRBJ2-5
TGTGCCAGCAGCTCCCCTCGGACAGGGAGAGAGACCCAGTACTTC
CASSSPRTGRETQYF
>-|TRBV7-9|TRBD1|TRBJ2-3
TGTGCCAGCACCATCCCGGGACAGGGGCAGGGTACGCAGTATTTT
CASTIPGQGQGTQYF
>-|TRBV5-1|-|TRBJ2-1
TGCGCCAGCAGGCAGAGCTCCTACAATGAGCAGTTCTTC
CASRQSSYNEQFF
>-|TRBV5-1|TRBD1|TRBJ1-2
TGCGCCAGCAGCTTGGCCCGGACAGGGGTGTCCTATGGCTACACCTTC
CASSLARTGVSYGYTF
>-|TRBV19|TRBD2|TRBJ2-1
TGTGCCAGTAGTATAACCAGGACTAGAGGCAATGAGCAGTTCTTC
CASSITRTRGNEQFF
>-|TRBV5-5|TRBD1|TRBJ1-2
TGTGCCAGCAGTTCCGGGACAGTTAACTATGGCTACACCTTC
CASSSGTVNYGYTF
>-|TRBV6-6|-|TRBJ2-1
TGTGCCAGCAAGGGGTCCGGGGATGAGCAGTTCTTC
CASKGSGDEQFF
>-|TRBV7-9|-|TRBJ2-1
TGTGCCAGCAGCCATCTGGACAGCCCTATGGGGAATGAGCAGTTCTTC
CASSHLDSPMGNEQFF
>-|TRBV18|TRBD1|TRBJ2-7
TGTGCCAGCTCACCGACAGGGGGCGCGACCTACGAGCAGTACTTC
CASSPTGGATYEQYF
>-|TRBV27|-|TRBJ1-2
TGTGCCACTGCATACAGGGATCTTAGAGGCTACACCTTC
CATAYRDLRGYTF
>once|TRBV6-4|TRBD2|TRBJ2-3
TGTGCCAGCAGTGACTCGGAGACTAGCGGGGGCCTCACAGATACGCAGTATTTT
CASSDSETSGGLTDTQYF
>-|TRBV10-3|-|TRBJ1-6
TGTGCCATCAGTGAGCGCCAGGGACAATATAATTCACCCCTCCACTTT
CAISERQGQYNSPLHF
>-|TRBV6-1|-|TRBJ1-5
TGTGCCAGCAGTCCCCAGGGTTTACCCAATCAGCCCCAGCATTTT
CASSPQGLPNQPQHF
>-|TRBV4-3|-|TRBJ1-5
TGCGCCAGCAGCCAAGAGATCGGCGATCAGCCCCAGCATTTT
CASSQEIGDQPQHF
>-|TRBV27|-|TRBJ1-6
TGTGCCAGCAGTAAAGCATCTTTCGGGGCTTCACCCCTCCACTTT
CASSKASFGASPLHF
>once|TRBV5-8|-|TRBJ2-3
TGTGCCAGCAGCTTTTATGGGGCTAGCGGCACAGATACGCAGTATTTT
CASSFYGASGTDTQYF
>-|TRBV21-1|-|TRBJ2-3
TGTGCCACCCCGACTAGCGGACTACCTAGCACAGATACGCAGTATTTT
CATPTSGLPSTDTQYF
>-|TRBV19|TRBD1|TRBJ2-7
TGTGCCAGTAGTATAGGGGACAGGGGCTACGAGCAGTACTTC
CASSIGDRGYEQYF
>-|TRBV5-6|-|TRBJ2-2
TGTGCCAGCACCTACTTCGACAGGACTCGCACCGGGGAGCTGTTTTTT
CASTYFDRTRTGELFF
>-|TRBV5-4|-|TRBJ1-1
TGTGCCAGCAGCTTCCCGACAGGGAACACTGAAGCTTTCTTT
CASSFPTGNTEAFF
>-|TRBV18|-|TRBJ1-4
TGTGCCAGCTCACCACCGCCAGGGTCTGCAACTAATGAAAAACTGTTTTTT
CASSPPPGSATNEKLFF
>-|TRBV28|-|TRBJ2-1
TGTGCCAGCAGTCACTGGGGGCGGGATTACAATGAGCAGTTCTTC
CASSHWGRDYNEQFF
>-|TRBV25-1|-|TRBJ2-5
TGTGCCAGCAGTTTAGGGTTTACAGCGGCCCAAGAGACCCAGTACTTC
CASSLGFTAAQETQYF
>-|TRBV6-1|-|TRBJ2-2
TGTGCCAGCAGTGAAGCGCGGCCGGGAACCGGGGAGCTGTTTTTT
CASSEARPGTGELFF